What follows describes a single TCR beta chain. V lost 8 bases and J 6 bases, leaving 17 bases between the germline ends. In germline, CDR1 is SNHLY, CDR2 FYNNEI. The CDR3 consists of 14 residues. Profiled with immunoSEQ multiplex PCR; TCRdb holds only in-frame clones, not every one. Found here are about 190,000 clones, around 90% of them singletons; the top ten hold about 4.2%. The data belong to a study of blood T cell repertoires in COVID-19. Study in general: Samples came from the United States, Italy and Spain, spanning acute and convalescent COVID-19. PBMCs, B-cell-depleted T cells, or T cells provided the cDNA or gDNA that made up the material.

The receptor's source is a human donor in a cohort sampled during active COVID-19. This sequence joins TRBV2 and TRBJ2-1; weak D call: TRBD2 (6 bases). Sequencing input: peripheral blood. CDR3 amino acids: CASSPRLAPNEQFF. The CDR3 region has the DNA TGTGCCAGCTCACCGCGGCTAGCGCCCAATGAGCAGTTCTTC.